Sequencing of this TCR beta chain was carried out in a study of OX40 agonist ivuxolimab in advanced cancers. Study context: With ivuxolimab, an agonistic anti-OX40 (CD134) antibody, patients were treated. Subjects had a mean age of approximately 60 years, with a range of 23 to 79; just over 80% were male. Eligibility admitted prior anti-PD-1, anti-PD-L1 or anti-CTLA-4 therapy; 30% to 40% had some.

Trimming took off 4 bases at V and 5 bases at J, with 12 bases between the two ends. This CDR3 has 13 amino acids. The germline gives CDR1 ENHRY, CDR2 SYGVKD. Assay: immunoSEQ multiplex PCR; the TCRdb copy retains only in-frame clones and omits some. Altogether about 48,000 clones are present, 70% to 90% being singletons, with the ten largest covering approximately 2%. General study points: At 0.1 to 3.0 mg/kg and by week 6, clonal expansion occurred in CD4+ and CD8+ blood T cells.

Points on this clone: The antigen is undetermined.

The sequence was obtained from an adult with an advanced solid tumor such as melanoma, head and neck, liver or kidney cancer. Source: CD4+ or CD8+ T cells sorted from blood, taken in a trial of the OX40 agonist ivuxolimab. The rearrangement links TRBV10-3 to TRBJ2-7, with D possibly TRBD1 on 5 matching bases. CDR3: CAISVGAINEQYF. In DNA form, the CDR3 reads TGTGCCATCAGTGTTGGGGCCATAAACGAGCAGTACTTC.